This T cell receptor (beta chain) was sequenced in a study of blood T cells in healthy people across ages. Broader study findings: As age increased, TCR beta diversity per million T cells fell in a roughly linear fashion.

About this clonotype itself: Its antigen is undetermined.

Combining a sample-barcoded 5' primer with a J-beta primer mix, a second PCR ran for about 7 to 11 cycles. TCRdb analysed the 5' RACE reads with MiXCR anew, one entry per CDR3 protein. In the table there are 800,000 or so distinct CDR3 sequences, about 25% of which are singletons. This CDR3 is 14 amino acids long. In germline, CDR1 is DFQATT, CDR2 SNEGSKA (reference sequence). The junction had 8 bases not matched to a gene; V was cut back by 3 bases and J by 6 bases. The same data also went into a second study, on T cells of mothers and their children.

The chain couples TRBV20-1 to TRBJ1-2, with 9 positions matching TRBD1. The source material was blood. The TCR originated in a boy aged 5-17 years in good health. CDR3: CSASPGQGENGYTF. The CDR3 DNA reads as TGCAGTGCTAGCCCGGGACAGGGAGAAAATGGCTACACCTTC.